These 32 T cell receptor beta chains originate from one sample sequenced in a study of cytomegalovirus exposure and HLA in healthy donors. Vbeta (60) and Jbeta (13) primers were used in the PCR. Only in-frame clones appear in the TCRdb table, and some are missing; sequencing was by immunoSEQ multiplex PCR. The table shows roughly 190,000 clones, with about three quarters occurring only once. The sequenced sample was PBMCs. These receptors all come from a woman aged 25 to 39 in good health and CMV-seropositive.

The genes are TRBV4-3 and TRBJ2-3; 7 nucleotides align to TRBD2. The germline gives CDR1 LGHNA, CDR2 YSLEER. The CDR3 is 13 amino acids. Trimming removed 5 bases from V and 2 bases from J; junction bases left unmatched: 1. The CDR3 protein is CASSSGNTDTQYF. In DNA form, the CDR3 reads TGCGCCAGCAGCAGCGGGAACACAGATACGCAGTATTTT.

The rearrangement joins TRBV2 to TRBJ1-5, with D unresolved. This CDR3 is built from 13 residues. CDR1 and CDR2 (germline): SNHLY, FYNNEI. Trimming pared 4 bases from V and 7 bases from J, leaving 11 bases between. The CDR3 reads CASSGTGEQPQHF. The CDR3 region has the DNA TGTGCCAGCAGTGGGACTGGGGAACAGCCCCAGCATTTT.

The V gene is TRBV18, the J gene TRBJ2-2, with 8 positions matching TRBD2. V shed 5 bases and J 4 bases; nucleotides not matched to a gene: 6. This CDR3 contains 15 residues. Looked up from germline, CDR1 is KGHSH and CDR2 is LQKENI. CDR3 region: CASSSTSVGTGELFF. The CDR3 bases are TGTGCCAGCTCATCGACTAGCGTCGGCACCGGGGAGCTGTTTTTT.

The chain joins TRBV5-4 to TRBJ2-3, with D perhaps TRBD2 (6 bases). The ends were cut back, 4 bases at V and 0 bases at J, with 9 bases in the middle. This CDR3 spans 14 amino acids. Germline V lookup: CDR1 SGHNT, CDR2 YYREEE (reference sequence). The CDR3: CASSGGASTDTQYF. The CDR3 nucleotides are TGTGCCAGCAGCGGCGGGGCAAGCACAGATACGCAGTATTTT.

The CDR3 is CATSRGRGRGGTDTQYF. Here the CDR3 DNA reads TGTGCCACCAGCAGAGGGCGAGGGAGGGGCGGCACAGATACGCAGTATTTT. This chain uses TRBV15 with TRBJ2-3; TRBD2 agrees at 7 bases. Germline trimming cut 1 base from V and 1 base from J; bases unmatched to any gene: 8. Germline assignment: CDR1 LNHNV and CDR2 YYDKDF (reference sequence). The CDR3 spans 17 residues.

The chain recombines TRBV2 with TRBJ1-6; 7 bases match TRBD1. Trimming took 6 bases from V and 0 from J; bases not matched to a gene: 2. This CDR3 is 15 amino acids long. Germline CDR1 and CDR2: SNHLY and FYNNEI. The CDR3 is CASRDRSSYNSPLHF. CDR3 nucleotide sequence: TGTGCCAGCAGGGACAGGAGCTCCTATAATTCACCCCTCCACTTT.

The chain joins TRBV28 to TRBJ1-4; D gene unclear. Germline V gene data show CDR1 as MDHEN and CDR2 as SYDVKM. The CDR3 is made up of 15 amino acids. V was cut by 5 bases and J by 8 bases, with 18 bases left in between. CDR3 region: CASSPSGVTSEKLFF. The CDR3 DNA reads TGTGCCAGCAGTCCTAGCGGGGTGACCTCGGAAAAACTGTTTTTT.

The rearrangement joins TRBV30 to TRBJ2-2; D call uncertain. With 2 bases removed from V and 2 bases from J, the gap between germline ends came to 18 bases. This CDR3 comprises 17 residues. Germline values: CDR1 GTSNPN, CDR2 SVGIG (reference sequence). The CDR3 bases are TGTGCCTGGAGTCAACTATTTGCTGACCGTAACACCGGGGAGCTGTTTTTT. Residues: CAWSQLFADRNTGELFF.

This CDR3 is CAISGRGSGANVLTF. The CDR3 DNA reads as TGTGCCATCAGTGGGAGGGGCTCTGGGGCCAACGTCCTGACTTTC. The chain recombines TRBV10-3 with TRBJ2-6, with D possibly matching TRBD2 (6 bases). Germline CDR1 is ENHRY and CDR2 is SYGVKD. V was clipped by 4 bases and J by 0 bases, with 7 bases between them. The CDR3 sequence is 15 residues long.

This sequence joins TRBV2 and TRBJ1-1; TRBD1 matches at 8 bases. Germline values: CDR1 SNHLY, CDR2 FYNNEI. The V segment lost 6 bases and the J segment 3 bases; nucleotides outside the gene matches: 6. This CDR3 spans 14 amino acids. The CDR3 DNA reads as TGTGCCAGCAGAGGACAGGGAGATTACACTGAAGCTTTCTTT. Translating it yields CASRGQGDYTEAFF.

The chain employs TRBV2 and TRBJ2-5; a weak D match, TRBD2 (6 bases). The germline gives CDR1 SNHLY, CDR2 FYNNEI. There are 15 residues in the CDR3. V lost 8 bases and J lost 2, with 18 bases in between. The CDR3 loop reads CASARAGIPQETQYF. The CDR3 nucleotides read TGTGCCAGCGCTCGGGCGGGGATTCCTCAAGAGACCCAGTACTTC.

CDR3 bases: TGCGCCAGCAGTCAACGATTAGGCAAACGCGGAATAAATGAAAAACTGTTTTTT. Translated, it gives CASSQRLGKRGINEKLFF. The gene calls are TRBV23-1 and TRBJ1-4; D uncertain. TRBV23-1 is sorted into the ORF group, with uncertain function. This CDR3 spans 18 amino acids. Trimming left V 2 bases short and J 5 bases short, with 21 bases between.

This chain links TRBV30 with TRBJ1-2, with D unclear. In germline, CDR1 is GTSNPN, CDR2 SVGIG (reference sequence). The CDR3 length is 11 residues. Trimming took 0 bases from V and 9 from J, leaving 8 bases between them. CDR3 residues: CAWSVLVSYTF. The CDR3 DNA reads TGTGCCTGGAGTGTATTAGTTAGCTACACCTTC.

CDR3 bases: TGTGCCTGGAGTGTAGGTAGCGGGGGTTACAATGAGCAGTTCTTC. Translated: CAWSVGSGGYNEQFF. The rearrangement joins TRBV30 to TRBJ2-1, with 9 positions matching TRBD2. The CDR3 is made up of 15 amino acids. Germline V gene data show CDR1 as GTSNPN and CDR2 as SVGIG (reference sequence). Unmatched junction bases numbered 4, after V lost 0 bases and J lost 4 bases. Supplemented by reference TRBV30 and TRBJ2-1, the full variable domain reads SQTIHQWPATLVQPVGSPLSLECTVEGTSNPNLYWYRQAAGRGLQLLFYSVGIGQISSEVPQNLSASRPQDRQFILSSKKLLLSDSGFYLCAWSVGSGGYNEQFFGPGTRLTVL.

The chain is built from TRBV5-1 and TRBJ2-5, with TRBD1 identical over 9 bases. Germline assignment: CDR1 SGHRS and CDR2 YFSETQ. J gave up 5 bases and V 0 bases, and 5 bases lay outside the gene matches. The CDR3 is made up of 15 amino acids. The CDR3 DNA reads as TGCGCCAGCAGCTTGGGCACAGGGGGCAGGGAGACCCAGTACTTC. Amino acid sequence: CASSLGTGGRETQYF.

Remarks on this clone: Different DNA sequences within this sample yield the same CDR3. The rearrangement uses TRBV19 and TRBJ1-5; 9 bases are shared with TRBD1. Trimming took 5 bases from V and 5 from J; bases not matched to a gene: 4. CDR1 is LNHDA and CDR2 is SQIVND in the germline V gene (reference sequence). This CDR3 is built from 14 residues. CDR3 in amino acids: CASSPGTGYQPQHF. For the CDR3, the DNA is TGTGCCAGTAGTCCCGGGACAGGGTATCAGCCCCAGCATTTT.

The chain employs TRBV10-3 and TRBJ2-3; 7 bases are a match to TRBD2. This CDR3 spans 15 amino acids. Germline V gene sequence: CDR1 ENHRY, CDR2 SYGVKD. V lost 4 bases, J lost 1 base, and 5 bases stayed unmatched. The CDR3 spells CAISGGGFGTDTQYF. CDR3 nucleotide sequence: TGTGCCATCAGTGGGGGGGGATTCGGCACAGATACGCAGTATTTT.

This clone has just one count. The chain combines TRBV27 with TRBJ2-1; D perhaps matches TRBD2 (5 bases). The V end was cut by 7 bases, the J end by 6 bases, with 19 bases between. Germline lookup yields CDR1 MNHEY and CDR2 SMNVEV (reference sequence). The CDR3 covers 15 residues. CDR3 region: CASNYYLGGINEQFF. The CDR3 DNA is TGTGCCAGCAACTACTACCTAGGAGGCATCAATGAGCAGTTCTTC.

CDR3 sequence: CATKTRVQETQYF. In nucleotides, the CDR3 is TGTGCCACAAAGACTCGGGTACAAGAGACCCAGTACTTC. The rearrangement uses TRBV5-4 and TRBJ2-5, with D hard to call. The CDR3 has 13 residues. The germline V and J ends were trimmed by 9 bases and 2 bases, with 14 bases remaining between them. Germline V gene lookup returns CDR1 SGHNT and CDR2 YYREEE (reference sequence).

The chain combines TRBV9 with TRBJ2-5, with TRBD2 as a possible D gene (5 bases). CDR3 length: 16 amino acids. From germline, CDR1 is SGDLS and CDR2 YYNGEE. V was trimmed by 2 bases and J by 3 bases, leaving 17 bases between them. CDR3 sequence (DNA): TGTGCCAGCAGCGTGGGTACTAGAGCCCCCGAAGAGACCCAGTACTTC. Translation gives CASSVGTRAPEETQYF.

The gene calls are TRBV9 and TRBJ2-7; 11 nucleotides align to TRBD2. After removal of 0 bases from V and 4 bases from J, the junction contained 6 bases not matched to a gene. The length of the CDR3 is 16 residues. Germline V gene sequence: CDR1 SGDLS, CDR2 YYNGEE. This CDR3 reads CASSVGTSGSLYEQYF. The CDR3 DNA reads TGTGCCAGCAGCGTAGGTACTAGCGGGAGTCTGTACGAGCAGTACTTC.

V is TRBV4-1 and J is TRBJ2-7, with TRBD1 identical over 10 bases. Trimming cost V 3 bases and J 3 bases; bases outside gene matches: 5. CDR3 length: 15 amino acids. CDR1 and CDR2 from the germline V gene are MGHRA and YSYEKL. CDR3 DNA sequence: TGCGCCAGCAGCCAGCCGGGACAGGGGATCTACGAGCAGTACTTC. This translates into CASSQPGQGIYEQYF.

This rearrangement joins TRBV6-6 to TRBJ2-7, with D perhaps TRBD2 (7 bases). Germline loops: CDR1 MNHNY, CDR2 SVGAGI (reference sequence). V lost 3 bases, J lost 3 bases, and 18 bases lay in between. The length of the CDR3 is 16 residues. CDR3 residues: CASSYGGGLQNYEQYF. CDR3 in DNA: TGTGCCAGCAGTTATGGGGGGGGGCTGCAGAACTACGAGCAGTACTTC.

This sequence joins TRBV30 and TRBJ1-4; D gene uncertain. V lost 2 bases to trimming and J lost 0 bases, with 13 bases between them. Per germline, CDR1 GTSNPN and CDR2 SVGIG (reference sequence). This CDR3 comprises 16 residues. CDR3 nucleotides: TGTGCCTGGAGTCCGAAGCACGTTGCAACTAATGAAAAACTGTTTTTT. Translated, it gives CAWSPKHVATNEKLFF.

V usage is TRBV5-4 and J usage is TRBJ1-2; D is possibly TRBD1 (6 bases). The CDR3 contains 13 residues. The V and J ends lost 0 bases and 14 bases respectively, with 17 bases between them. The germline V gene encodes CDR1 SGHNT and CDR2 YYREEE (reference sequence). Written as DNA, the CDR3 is TGTGCCAGCAGCTTGGAGAGGCAGGGGAGAGGGACCTTC. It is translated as CASSLERQGRGTF.

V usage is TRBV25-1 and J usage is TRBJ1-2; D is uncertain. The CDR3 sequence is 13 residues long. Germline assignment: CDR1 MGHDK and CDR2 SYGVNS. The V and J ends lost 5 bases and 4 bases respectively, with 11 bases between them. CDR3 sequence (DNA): TGTGCCAGCAGTCCCGGAGACCTCTATGGCTACACCTTC. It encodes CASSPGDLYGYTF.

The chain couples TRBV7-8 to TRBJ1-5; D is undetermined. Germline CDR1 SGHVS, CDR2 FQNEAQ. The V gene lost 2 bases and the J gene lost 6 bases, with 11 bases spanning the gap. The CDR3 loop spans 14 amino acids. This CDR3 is CASSLRISGQPQHF. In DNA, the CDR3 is TGTGCCAGCAGCTTAAGAATCAGCGGTCAGCCCCAGCATTTT.

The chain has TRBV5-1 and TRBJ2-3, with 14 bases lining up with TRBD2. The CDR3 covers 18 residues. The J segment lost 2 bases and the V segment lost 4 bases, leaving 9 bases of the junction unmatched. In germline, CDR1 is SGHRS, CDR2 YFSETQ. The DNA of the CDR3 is TGCGCCAGCAGCAAGCCGGGACTAGCGGGAGTGACCACAGATACGCAGTATTTT. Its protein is CASSKPGLAGVTTDTQYF.

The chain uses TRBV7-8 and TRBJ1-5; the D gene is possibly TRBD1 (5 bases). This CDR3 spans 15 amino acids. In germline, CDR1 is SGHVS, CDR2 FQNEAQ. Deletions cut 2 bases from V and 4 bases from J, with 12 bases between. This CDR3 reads CASSLSAGRNQPQHF. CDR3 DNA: TGTGCCAGCAGCTTATCGGCAGGGCGGAATCAGCCCCAGCATTTT. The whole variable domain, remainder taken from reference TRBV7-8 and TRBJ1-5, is GAGVSQSPRYKVAKRGQDVALRCDPISGHVSLFWYQQALGQGPEFLTYFQNEAQLDKSGLPSDRFFAERPEGSVSTLKIQRTQQEDSAVYLCASSLSAGRNQPQHFGDGTRLSIL.

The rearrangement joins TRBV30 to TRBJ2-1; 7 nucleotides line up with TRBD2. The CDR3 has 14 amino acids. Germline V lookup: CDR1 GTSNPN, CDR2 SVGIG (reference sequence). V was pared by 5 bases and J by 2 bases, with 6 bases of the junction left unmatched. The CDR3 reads CAWARGSTYNEQFF. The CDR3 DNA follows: TGTGCCTGGGCGCGGGGGAGTACCTACAATGAGCAGTTCTTC.

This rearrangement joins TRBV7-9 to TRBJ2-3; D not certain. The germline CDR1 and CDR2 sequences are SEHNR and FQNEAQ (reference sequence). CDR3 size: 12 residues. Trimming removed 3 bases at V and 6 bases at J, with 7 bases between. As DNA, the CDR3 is TGTGCCAGCAGCTTCTTGGAGGATACGCAGTATTTT. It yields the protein CASSFLEDTQYF.

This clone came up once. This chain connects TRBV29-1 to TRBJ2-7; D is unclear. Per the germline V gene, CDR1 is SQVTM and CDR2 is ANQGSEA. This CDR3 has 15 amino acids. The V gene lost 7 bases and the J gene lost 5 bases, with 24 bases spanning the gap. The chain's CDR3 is CSAPIETQLFHEQYF. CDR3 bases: TGCAGCGCCCCAATAGAGACACAACTTTTCCACGAGCAGTACTTC.